This passage covers 10 T cell receptor beta chains from one sample sequenced in a study of blood T cell repertoires in COVID-19. Data came from immunoSEQ multiplex PCR; TCRdb stores just in-frame clones and leaves some out. The sample lists 100,000 or so clones, approximately 92% occurring once. Sequenced: peripheral blood. The receptors come from a woman in her sixties or seventies with active COVID-19.

This rearrangement joins TRBV19 to TRBJ1-4; 9 bases line up with TRBD1. V shed 7 bases, J shed 0 bases, and the junction held 3 bases outside the gene matches. Germline assignment: CDR1 LNHDA and CDR2 SQIVND (reference sequence). This CDR3 comprises 15 residues. The CDR3 DNA sequence: TGTGCCAGTAAGGGGGACAGGGCAACTAATGAAAAACTGTTTTTT. Protein: CASKGDRATNEKLFF.

The chain carries TRBV5-8 and TRBJ1-1; TRBD1 agrees at 10 bases. Looked up from germline, CDR1 is SGHTS and CDR2 is YDEGEE. V shed 4 bases, J shed 6 bases, and the junction held 12 bases outside the gene matches. The CDR3 spans 16 residues. The CDR3 reads CASSGWTGGGTSEAFF. In nucleotides, the CDR3 is TGTGCCAGCAGCGGATGGACAGGGGGGGGAACCTCTGAAGCTTTCTTT.

The chain is built from TRBV3-1 (or the pseudogene TRBV3-2) and TRBJ2-2; D is unresolved. The germline V gene has CDR1 LGHDT and CDR2 YNNKEL (reference sequence). There are 13 residues in the CDR3. The V gene lost 4 bases and the J gene lost 4 bases, with 7 bases spanning the gap. Here the CDR3 reads CASSPFSTGELFF. The CDR3 nucleotides are TGTGCCAGCAGCCCATTTAGCACCGGGGAGCTGTTTTTT.

This rearrangement joins TRBV10-3 to TRBJ2-3; D is uncertain. The CDR3 contains 14 residues. Germline V CDR1 and CDR2: ENHRY, SYGVKD. Trimming stripped 10 bases from V and 6 bases from J, with 20 bases between. The chain's CDR3 is CATAGNSLKDTQYF. CDR3 sequence (DNA): TGTGCCACGGCCGGAAACAGTTTGAAGGATACGCAGTATTTT.

This chain joins TRBV12-5 and TRBJ2-3; D uncertain. The CDR3 length is 14 residues. Trimming removed 1 base from V and 4 bases from J, with 9 bases in between. Germline V lookup: CDR1 LGHNT, CDR2 FRNRAP. CDR3 region: CASGLGESADTQYF. The DNA for the CDR3 is TGTGCTAGTGGTTTGGGAGAATCCGCAGATACGCAGTATTTT.

The genes are TRBV6-6 and TRBJ2-7; no clear D. CDR3 length: 13 amino acids. Germline CDR1 reads MNHNY; CDR2 reads SVGAGI (reference sequence). The ends were cut back, 2 bases at V and 2 bases at J, with 7 bases in the middle. The CDR3 DNA is TGTGCCAGCAGTTACGGCGGCACCTACGAGCAGTACTTC. It is translated as CASSYGGTYEQYF.

This clone was found once. The rearrangement uses TRBV28 and TRBJ1-5; the D is unclear. This CDR3 is built from 13 residues. Germline V CDR1 and CDR2: MDHEN, SYDVKM. Between the trimmed V and J ends, which lost 6 bases and 7 bases, there was a span of 13 bases. The CDR3 region has the DNA TGTGCCAGCAGACCAGAGGCTGGGCAGCCCCAGCATTTT. It encodes CASRPEAGQPQHF. The full variable domain, in which reference TRBV28 and TRBJ1-5 provide the parts outside the CDR3, is DVKVTQSSRYLVKRTGEKVFLECVQDMDHENMFWYRQDPGLGLRLIYFSYDVKMKEKGDIPEGYSVSREKKERFSLILESASTNQTSMYLCASRPEAGQPQHFGDGTRLSIL.

The chain combines TRBV10-3 with TRBJ1-1, with TRBD1 identical over 8 bases. The CDR3 is made up of 14 amino acids. J gave up 4 bases and V 7 bases, and 8 bases lay outside the gene matches. The V gene's germline CDR1 is ENHRY and CDR2 SYGVKD. In DNA form, the CDR3 reads TGTGCCATCACCCCCGGACAGGGTGGCACTGAAGCTTTCTTT. Its translation: CAITPGQGGTEAFF.

The V call is TRBV6-1, the J call TRBJ2-7; 9 bases are shared with TRBD2. The CDR3 runs 14 residues. Germline CDR1 reads MNHNS; CDR2 reads SASEGT. The junction had 7 bases not matched to a gene; V was cut back by 4 bases and J by 6 bases. This chain's CDR3 is CASSAAGGPFEQYF. In DNA form, the CDR3 reads TGTGCCAGCAGTGCAGCGGGGGGTCCATTCGAGCAGTACTTC.

J is TRBJ2-3 and V is TRBV7-9, with TRBD2 identical over 12 bases. This CDR3 has 17 residues. Per germline, CDR1 SEHNR and CDR2 FQNEAQ (reference sequence). V gave up 0 bases and J gave up 3 bases; unmatched junction bases: 4. DNA for the CDR3: TGTGCCAGCAGCTTAGCCGGCACTAGCGGGAGGACAGATACGCAGTATTTT. This codes for CASSLAGTSGRTDTQYF.